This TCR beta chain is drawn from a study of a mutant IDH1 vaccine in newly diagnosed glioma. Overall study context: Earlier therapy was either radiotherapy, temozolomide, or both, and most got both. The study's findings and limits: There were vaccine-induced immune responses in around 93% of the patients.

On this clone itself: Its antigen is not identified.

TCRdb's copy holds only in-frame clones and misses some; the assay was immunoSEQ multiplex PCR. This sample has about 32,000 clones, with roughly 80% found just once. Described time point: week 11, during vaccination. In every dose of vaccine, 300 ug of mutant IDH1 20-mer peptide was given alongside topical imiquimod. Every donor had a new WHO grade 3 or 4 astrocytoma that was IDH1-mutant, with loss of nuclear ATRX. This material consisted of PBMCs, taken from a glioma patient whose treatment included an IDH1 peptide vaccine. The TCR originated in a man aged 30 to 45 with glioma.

The CDR3 bases are TGTGCCAGTAGTATTGAACTGAATAGGCAGCCCCAGCATTTT. This gives the protein CASSIELNRQPQHF. The rearrangement links TRBV19 to TRBJ1-5; D remains ambiguous. The CDR3 extends over 14 amino acids. In germline, CDR1 is LNHDA, CDR2 SQIVND (reference sequence). Trimming took off 3 bases at V and 7 bases at J, with 13 bases between the two ends.